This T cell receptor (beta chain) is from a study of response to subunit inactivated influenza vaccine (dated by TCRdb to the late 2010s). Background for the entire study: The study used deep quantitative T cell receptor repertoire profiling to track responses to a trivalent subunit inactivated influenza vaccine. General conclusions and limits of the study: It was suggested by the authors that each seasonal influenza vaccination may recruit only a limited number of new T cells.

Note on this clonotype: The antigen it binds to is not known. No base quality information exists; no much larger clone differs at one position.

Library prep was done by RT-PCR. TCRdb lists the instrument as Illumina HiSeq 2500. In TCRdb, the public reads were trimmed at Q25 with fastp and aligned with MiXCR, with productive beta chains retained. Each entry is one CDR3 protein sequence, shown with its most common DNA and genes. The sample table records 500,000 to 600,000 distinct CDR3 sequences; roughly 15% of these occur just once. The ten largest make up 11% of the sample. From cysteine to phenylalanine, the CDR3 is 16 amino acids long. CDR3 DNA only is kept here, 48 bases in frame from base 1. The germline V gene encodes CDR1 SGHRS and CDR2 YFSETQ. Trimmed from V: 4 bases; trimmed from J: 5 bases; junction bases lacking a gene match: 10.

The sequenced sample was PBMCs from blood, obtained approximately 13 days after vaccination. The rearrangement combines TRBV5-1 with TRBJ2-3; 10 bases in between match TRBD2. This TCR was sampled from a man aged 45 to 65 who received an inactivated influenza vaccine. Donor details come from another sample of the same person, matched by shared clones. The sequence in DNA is TGCGCCAGCAGCCCTCCGGAGCGGGGGGGCCAAGATACGCAGTATTTT. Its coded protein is CASSPPERGGQDTQYF.